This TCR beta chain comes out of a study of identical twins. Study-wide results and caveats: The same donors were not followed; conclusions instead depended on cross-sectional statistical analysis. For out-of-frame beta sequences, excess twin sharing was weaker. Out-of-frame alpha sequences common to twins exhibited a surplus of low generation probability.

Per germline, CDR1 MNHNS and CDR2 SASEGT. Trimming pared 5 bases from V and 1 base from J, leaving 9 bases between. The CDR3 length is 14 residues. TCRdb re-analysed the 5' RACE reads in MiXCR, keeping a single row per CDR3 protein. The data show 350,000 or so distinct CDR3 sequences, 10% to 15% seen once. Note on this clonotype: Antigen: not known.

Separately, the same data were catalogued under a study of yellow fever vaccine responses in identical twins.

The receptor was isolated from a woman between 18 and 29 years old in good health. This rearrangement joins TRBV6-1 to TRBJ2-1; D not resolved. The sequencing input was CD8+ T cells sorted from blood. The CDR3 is CASSQLRSYNEQFF. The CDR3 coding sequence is TGTGCCAGCAGTCAACTAAGATCCTACAATGAGCAGTTCTTC.